This T cell receptor (beta chain) came from a study of T cells in Graves' hyperthyroidism and ophthalmopathy. Study-level information: Pretreatment peripheral blood was obtained at initial diagnosis.

This clonotype turned up a few times. The germline V gene has CDR1 LGHNA and CDR2 YNFKEQ. There are 17 residues in the CDR3. The ends were cut back, 0 bases at V and 1 base at J, with 14 bases in the middle. Using RNA transcripts as the source, TCR beta CDR3 regions were amplified. HTBI primers were the set used in a first-round RT-PCR of the TCR CDR3. TCRdb independently ran MiXCR on the multiplex PCR reads; one entry per CDR3 protein. The table includes under 650,000 distinct CDR3 sequences, around 15% detected once. Patients counted as stable if ophthalmopathy did not develop within 18 months. Hyperthyroidism in the patients, aged 18 to 65, was newly diagnosed and under 2 months in duration. Together with thyroid ultrasound, orbital computed tomography, serum thyroxine and TRAb, clinical symptoms were used for diagnoses.

The sequencing sample was made of blood. The receptor comes from a woman in her thirties with Graves' hyperthyroidism. This chain joins TRBV4-2 and TRBJ2-3; perhaps TRBD1 as D (5 bases). CDR3: CASSQEKGAQRTDTQYF. The CDR3 coding sequence is TGTGCCAGCAGCCAAGAAAAAGGGGCCCAACGCACAGATACGCAGTATTTT.